The rows below give T cell receptor beta chains drawn from one sample of a study of CD8 T cells in ankylosing spondylitis. TCRdb re-called the 5' RACE reads through MiXCR, storing one row per CDR3 protein. The sample consists of more than 110,000 distinct CDR3 sequences, 7% to 9% of them appearing once. Sequencing was performed on synovial fluid, either unsorted or a sorted T cell fraction (not recorded which). These receptors originate from a male donor with ankylosing spondylitis. The CDR3 runs from the conserved cysteine through the conserved F or W. The order of the fields is J gene, V gene, CDR3 protein.

J gene: TRBJ1-6; V gene: TRBV6-5; CDR3 protein: CASSAGPQQGSPLHF
J gene: TRBJ1-5; V gene: TRBV20-1; CDR3 protein: CSAQFGDRDQPQHF
J gene: TRBJ2-1; V gene: TRBV7-2; CDR3 protein: CASRAGGNVNNEQFF
J gene: TRBJ2-3; V gene: TRBV5-1; CDR3 protein: CASSQTGKAEDTQYF
J gene: TRBJ2-5; V gene: TRBV20-1; CDR3 protein: CSARLGIEETQYF
J gene: TRBJ1-4; V gene: TRBV4-3; CDR3 protein: CASSLETTNEKLFF
J gene: TRBJ1-6; V gene: TRBV5-1; CDR3 protein: CASSLSYDSPLHF
J gene: TRBJ2-7; V gene: TRBV7-2; CDR3 protein: CASSLSYEQYF
J gene: TRBJ2-7; V gene: TRBV18; CDR3 protein: CASSPPSRNEQYF
J gene: TRBJ2-5; V gene: TRBV6-5; CDR3 protein: CASSYGGRAGETQYF
J gene: TRBJ2-7; V gene: TRBV19; CDR3 protein: CASRDRDLLSYEQYF
J gene: TRBJ1-5; V gene: TRBV28; CDR3 protein: CASNLDPRSHQPQHF
J gene: TRBJ1-2; V gene: TRBV11-1; CDR3 protein: CASRPNLGDRDRGPPNYGYTF
J gene: TRBJ1-2; V gene: TRBV7-2; CDR3 protein: CASSAGQGGYGYTF
J gene: TRBJ1-6; V gene: TRBV12-3/TRBV12-4; CDR3 protein: CASSGGEGRGNSPLHF
J gene: TRBJ1-5; V gene: TRBV5-1; CDR3 protein: CASRLGDSNQPQHF
J gene: TRBJ2-5; V gene: TRBV10-3; CDR3 protein: CATAGGQETQYF
J gene: TRBJ1-4; V gene: TRBV7-9; CDR3 protein: CASSWTGAEKLFF
J gene: TRBJ2-3; V gene: TRBV29-1; CDR3 protein: CSVQERGSTDTQYF
J gene: TRBJ1-4; V gene: TRBV6-5; CDR3 protein: CASSSRPLREKLFF
J gene: TRBJ2-1; V gene: TRBV7-2; CDR3 protein: CASSSAYLAGATNEQFF
J gene: TRBJ2-3; V gene: TRBV29-1; CDR3 protein: CSVPLISTDTQYF
J gene: TRBJ1-2; V gene: TRBV6-1; CDR3 protein: CASSRDPRDSRYGYTF
J gene: TRBJ2-7; V gene: TRBV7-7; CDR3 protein: CASSFADSPSYEQYF
J gene: TRBJ2-5; V gene: TRBV7-8; CDR3 protein: CASSLEASGGAHRETQYF
J gene: TRBJ2-2; V gene: TRBV20-1; CDR3 protein: CSASQNTGELFF
J gene: TRBJ1-6; V gene: TRBV12-3/TRBV12-4; CDR3 protein: CASSFDRAAVPLHF
J gene: TRBJ1-1; V gene: TRBV13; CDR3 protein: CASSFGQGGNTEAFF
J gene: TRBJ2-2; V gene: TRBV9; CDR3 protein: CASSHGTSGDLGELFF
J gene: TRBJ2-1; V gene: TRBV15; CDR3 protein: CATSRRQGPNEQFF
J gene: TRBJ2-7; V gene: TRBV7-6; CDR3 protein: CASSLGAGVYEQYF
J gene: TRBJ2-2; V gene: TRBV20-1; CDR3 protein: CSARGPIGAGELFF
J gene: TRBJ2-1; V gene: TRBV11-2; CDR3 protein: CATRLAGDEQFF
J gene: TRBJ1-1; V gene: TRBV12-3/TRBV12-4; CDR3 protein: CASSLWGSDTEAFF
J gene: TRBJ1-6; V gene: TRBV20-1; CDR3 protein: CSARLTGTVDSPLHF
J gene: TRBJ2-3; V gene: TRBV7-2; CDR3 protein: CASSHGSTDTQYF
J gene: TRBJ2-7; V gene: TRBV29-1; CDR3 protein: CSAGQGAYEQYF
J gene: TRBJ1-2; V gene: TRBV28; CDR3 protein: CASSSRQVYNYGYTF
J gene: TRBJ2-5; V gene: TRBV20-1; CDR3 protein: CSAPLAGGFETQYF
J gene: TRBJ2-2; V gene: TRBV7-3; CDR3 protein: CASSFSRGGAGELFF
J gene: TRBJ1-6; V gene: TRBV7-8; CDR3 protein: CASSPSRGQRHHF
J gene: TRBJ2-7; V gene: TRBV7-2; CDR3 protein: CASGQGNEQYF
J gene: TRBJ2-5; V gene: TRBV20-1; CDR3 protein: CSARLSGKETQYF
J gene: TRBJ2-7; V gene: TRBV20-1; CDR3 protein: CSARDRGEGYEQYF
J gene: TRBJ2-5; V gene: TRBV25-1; CDR3 protein: CASSDSRVEETQYF
J gene: TRBJ2-7; V gene: TRBV19; CDR3 protein: CASRSGASYEQYF
J gene: TRBJ2-5; V gene: TRBV7-9; CDR3 protein: CASSFRQGGGETQYF
J gene: TRBJ2-7; V gene: TRBV14; CDR3 protein: CASSHSAWTGAYEQYF
J gene: TRBJ1-5; V gene: TRBV3-1; CDR3 protein: CASSLPGQPQHF
J gene: TRBJ2-1; V gene: TRBV14; CDR3 protein: CASSQEGPADWGNEQFF
J gene: TRBJ2-1; V gene: TRBV20-1; CDR3 protein: CSARTSGDGGEQFF
J gene: TRBJ2-3; V gene: TRBV5-1; CDR3 protein: CASSTPWGGITDTQYF
J gene: TRBJ2-1; V gene: TRBV29-1; CDR3 protein: CSVEKIETSGSGEQFF
J gene: TRBJ2-2; V gene: TRBV7-2; CDR3 protein: CASSLAAWGAGELFF
J gene: TRBJ1-1; V gene: TRBV6-5; CDR3 protein: CASSYSGQQKAFF